The T cell receptor (beta chain) described here comes from a study of vaccination effects on CD4 cells after COVID-19. Overall study findings and caveats: Both infection-induced and vaccine-induced clones contracted markedly at late post-vaccination timepoints.

In the case of this clone: No antigen is known for it.

After expansion with viral peptide pools in the ViraFEST assay, antigen-specific CD4+ T cells were sequenced. CD4+ T cells were isolated after roughly nine days of culture. None of the vaccinated had previously contracted SARS-CoV-2, and their nucleocapsid antibodies tested negative. Half-medium exchanges with IL-2 medium took place on days 3 and 7. The table came from immunoSEQ multiplex PCR; TCRdb's copy has only in-frame clones and leaves some out. The sample consists of about 73,000 clones, around 74% of them appearing once. The germline V gene has CDR1 SNHLY and CDR2 FYNNEI. V lost 8 bases, J lost 9 bases, and 11 bases stayed unmatched. This CDR3 spans 15 amino acids.

This TCR came from a human donor who received a COVID-19 vaccine. The chain has TRBV2 and TRBJ2-1; TRBD1 matches 12 bases. Sequencing was performed on CD4+ T cells from PBMCs cultured with HCoV-NL63 spike peptides, taken before COVID-19 vaccination. CDR3 sequence reads: CASEGQGARNSEQFF. In DNA form, the CDR3 reads TGTGCCAGCGAGGGACAGGGGGCGCGTAATTCTGAGCAGTTCTTC.